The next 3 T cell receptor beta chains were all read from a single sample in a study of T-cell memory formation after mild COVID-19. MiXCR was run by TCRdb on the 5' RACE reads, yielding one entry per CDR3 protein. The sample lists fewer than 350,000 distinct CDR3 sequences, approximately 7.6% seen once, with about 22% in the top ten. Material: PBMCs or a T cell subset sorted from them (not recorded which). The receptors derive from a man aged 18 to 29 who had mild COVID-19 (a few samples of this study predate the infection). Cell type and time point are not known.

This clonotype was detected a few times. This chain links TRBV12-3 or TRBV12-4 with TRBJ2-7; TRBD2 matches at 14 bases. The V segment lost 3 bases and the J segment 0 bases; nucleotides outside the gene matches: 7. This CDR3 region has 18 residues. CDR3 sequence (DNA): TGTGCCAGCAGTTTCGGGACTAGCGGGGGATACAGCTCCTACGAGCAGTACTTC. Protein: CASSFGTSGGYSSYEQYF.

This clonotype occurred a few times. The CDR3 DNA follows: TGTGCCAGCAGCCAAGGATTCCAGAATGGCGAGCAGTACGTC. Translating it yields CASSQGFQNGEQYV. V usage is TRBV3-1 and J usage is TRBJ2-7; D remains ambiguous. V lost 1 base, J lost 6 bases, and 13 bases lay in between. The V gene's germline CDR1 is LGHDT and CDR2 YNNKEL (reference sequence). The CDR3 spans 14 residues.

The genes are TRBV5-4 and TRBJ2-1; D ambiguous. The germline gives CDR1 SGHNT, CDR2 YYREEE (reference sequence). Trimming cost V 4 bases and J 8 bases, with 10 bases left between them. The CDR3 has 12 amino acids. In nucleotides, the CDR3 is TGTGCCAGCAGCCCGGAAAGCGATGAGCAGTTCTTC. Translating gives CASSPESDEQFF.